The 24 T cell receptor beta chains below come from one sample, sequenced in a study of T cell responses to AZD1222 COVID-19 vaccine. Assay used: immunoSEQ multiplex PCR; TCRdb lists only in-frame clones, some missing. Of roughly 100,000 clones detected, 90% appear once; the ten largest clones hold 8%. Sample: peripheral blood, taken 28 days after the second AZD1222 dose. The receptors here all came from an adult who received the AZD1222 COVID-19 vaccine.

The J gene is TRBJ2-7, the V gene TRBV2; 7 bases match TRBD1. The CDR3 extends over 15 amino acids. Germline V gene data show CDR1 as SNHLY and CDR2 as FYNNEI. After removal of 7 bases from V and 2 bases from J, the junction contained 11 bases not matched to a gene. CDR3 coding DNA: TGTGCCAGCATCCCGTTCGCAGGACAGGCCTACGAGCAGTACTTC. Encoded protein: CASIPFAGQAYEQYF.

CDR3 region: CASSQGQGNNQPQHF. Written as DNA, the CDR3 is TGTGCCAGCTCGCAGGGACAGGGAAACAATCAGCCCCAGCATTTT. The chain joins TRBV18 to TRBJ1-5; TRBD1 agrees at 9 bases. The junction had 6 bases not matched to a gene; V was cut back by 6 bases and J by 3 bases. Germline lookup yields CDR1 KGHSH and CDR2 LQKENI. The CDR3 is made up of 15 amino acids.

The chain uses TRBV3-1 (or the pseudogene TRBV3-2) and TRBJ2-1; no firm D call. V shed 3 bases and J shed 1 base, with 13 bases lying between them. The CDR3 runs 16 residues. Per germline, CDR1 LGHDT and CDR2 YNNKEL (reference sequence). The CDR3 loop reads CASSHSGLRSYNEQFF. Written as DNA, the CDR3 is TGTGCCAGCAGCCACTCAGGCCTAAGGTCCTACAATGAGCAGTTCTTC.

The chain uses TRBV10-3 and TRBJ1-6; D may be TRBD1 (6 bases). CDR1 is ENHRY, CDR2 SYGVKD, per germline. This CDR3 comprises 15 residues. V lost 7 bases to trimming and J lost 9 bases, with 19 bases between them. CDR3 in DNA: TGTGCCATCAAGGGGGGACCGGCGGTAGGTTCACCCCTCCACTTT. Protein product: CAIKGGPAVGSPLHF.

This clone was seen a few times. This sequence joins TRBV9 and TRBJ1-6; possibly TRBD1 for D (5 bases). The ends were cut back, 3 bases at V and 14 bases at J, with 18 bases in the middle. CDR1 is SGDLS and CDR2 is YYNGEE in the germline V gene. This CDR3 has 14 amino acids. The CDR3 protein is CASSAQGRPFTLHF. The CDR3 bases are TGTGCCAGCAGCGCCCAGGGCAGGCCTTTCACCCTCCACTTT.

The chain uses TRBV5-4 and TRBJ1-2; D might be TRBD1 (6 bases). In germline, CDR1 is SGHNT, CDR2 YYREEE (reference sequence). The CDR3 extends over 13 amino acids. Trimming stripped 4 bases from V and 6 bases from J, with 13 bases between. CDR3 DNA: TGTGCCAGCAGCCAACCCCAGGGGCATGGCTACACCTTC. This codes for CASSQPQGHGYTF.

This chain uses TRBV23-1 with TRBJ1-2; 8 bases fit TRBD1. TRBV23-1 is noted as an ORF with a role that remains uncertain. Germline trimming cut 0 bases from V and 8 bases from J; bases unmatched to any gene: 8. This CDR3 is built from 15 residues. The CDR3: CASSQSWSGGWGYTF. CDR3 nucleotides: TGCGCCAGCAGTCAATCTTGGTCAGGGGGCTGGGGCTACACCTTC.

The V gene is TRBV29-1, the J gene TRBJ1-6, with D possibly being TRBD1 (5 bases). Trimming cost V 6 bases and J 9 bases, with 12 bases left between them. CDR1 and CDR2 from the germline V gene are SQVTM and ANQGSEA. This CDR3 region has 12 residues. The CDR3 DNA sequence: TGCAGCGTCGGGACGGAAGGTTCACCCCTCCACTTT. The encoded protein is CSVGTEGSPLHF.

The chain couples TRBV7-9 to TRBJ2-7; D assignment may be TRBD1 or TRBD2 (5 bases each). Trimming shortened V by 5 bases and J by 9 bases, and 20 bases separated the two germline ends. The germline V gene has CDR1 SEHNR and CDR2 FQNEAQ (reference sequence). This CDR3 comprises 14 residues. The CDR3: CASSPSLARDGQYF. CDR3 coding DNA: TGTGCCAGCAGCCCAAGCTTAGCCAGGGACGGGCAGTACTTC.

The CDR3 sequence is CASSLQNGGAGETQYF. The CDR3 DNA reads as TGTGCCAGCAGTTTGCAGAACGGGGGGGCTGGAGAGACCCAGTACTTC. The rearrangement links TRBV6-5 to TRBJ2-5, with 8 bases fitting TRBD2. This CDR3 has 16 amino acids. With 4 bases clipped from V and 4 bases from J, the junction kept 11 bases outside the gene matches. Per the germline V gene, CDR1 is MNHEY and CDR2 is SVGAGI.

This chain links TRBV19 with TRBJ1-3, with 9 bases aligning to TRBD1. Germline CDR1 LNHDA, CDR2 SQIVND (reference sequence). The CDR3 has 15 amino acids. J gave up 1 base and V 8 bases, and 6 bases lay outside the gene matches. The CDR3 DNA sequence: TGTGCCAGTTCCACGGACAGGGGATCTGGAAACACCATATATTTT. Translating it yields CASSTDRGSGNTIYF.

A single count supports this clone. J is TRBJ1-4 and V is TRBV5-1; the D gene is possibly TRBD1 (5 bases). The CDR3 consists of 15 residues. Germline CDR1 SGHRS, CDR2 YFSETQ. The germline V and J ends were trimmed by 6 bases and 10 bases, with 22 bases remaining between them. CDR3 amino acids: CASTPSGGDAGKLFF. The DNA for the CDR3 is TGCGCCAGCACCCCCTCGGGAGGGGATGCCGGAAAACTGTTTTTT.

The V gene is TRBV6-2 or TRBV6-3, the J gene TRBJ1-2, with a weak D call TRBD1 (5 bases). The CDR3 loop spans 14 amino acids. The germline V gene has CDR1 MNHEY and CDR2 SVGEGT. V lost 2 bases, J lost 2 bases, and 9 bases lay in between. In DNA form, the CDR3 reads TGTGCCAGCAGTTACGTGGGACGGAACTATGGCTACACCTTC. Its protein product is CASSYVGRNYGYTF.

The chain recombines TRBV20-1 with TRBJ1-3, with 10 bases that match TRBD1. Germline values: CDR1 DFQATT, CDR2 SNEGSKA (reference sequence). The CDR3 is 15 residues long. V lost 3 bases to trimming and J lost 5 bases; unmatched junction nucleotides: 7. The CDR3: CSASDPGQGRNTIYF. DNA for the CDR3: TGCAGTGCTAGTGACCCGGGACAGGGGAGAAACACCATATATTTT.

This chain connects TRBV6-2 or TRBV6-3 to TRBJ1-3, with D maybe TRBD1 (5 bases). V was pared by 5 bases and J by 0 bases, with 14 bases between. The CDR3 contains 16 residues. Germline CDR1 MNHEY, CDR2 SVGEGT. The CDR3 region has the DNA TGTGCCAGCAGTCAGGAGGGGACGGCCTCTGGAAACACCATATATTTT. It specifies CASSQEGTASGNTIYF.

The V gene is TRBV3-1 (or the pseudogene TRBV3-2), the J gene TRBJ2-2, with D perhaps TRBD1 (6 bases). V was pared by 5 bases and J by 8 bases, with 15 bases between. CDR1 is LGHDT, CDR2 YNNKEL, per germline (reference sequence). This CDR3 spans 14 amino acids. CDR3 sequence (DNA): TGTGCCAGCAGCTTCGGGACACCCGAGGGGGAGCTGTTTTTT. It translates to CASSFGTPEGELFF.

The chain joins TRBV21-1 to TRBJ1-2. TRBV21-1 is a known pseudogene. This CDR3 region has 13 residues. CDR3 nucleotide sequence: TGTGCCAGCAGCATCGGCCGGGGGGACGGCTACACCTTC. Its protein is CASSIGRGDGYTF.

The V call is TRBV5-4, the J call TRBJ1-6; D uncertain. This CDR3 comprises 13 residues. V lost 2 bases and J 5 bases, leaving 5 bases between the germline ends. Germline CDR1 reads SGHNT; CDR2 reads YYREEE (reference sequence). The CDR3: CASSFKDNSPLHF. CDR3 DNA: TGTGCCAGCAGCTTTAAGGATAATTCACCCCTCCACTTT.

The CDR3, as DNA: TGTGCCAGCAGGATACAGGGATTTGGCTACACCTTC. Translating it yields CASRIQGFGYTF. The V and J genes are TRBV28 and TRBJ1-2, with TRBD1 as a possible D gene (6 bases). The CDR3 covers 12 residues. The V gene lost 6 bases and the J gene lost 7 bases, with 12 bases spanning the gap. The germline V gene has CDR1 MDHEN and CDR2 SYDVKM.

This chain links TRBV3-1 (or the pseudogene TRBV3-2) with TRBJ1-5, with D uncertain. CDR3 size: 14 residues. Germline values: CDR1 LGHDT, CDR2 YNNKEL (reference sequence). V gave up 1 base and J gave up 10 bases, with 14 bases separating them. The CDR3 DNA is TGTGCCAGCAGCCAAGGAGGGTCCGACCGACCCCAGCATTTT. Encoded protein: CASSQGGSDRPQHF.

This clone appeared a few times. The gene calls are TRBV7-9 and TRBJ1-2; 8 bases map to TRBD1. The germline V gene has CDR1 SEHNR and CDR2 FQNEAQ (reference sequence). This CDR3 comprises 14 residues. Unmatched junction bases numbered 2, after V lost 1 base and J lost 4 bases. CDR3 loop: CASSLDGTGYGYTF. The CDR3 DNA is TGTGCCAGCAGCTTAGACGGGACAGGCTATGGCTACACCTTC.

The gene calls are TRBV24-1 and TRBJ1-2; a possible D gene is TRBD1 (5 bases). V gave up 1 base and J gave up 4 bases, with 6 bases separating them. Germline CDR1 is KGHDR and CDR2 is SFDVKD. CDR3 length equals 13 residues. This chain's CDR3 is CATSDFTGYGYTF. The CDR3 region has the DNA TGTGCCACCAGTGATTTTACAGGCTATGGCTACACCTTC.

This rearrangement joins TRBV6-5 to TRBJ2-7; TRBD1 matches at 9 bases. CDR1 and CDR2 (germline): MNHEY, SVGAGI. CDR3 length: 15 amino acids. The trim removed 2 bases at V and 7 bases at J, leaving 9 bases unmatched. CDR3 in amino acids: CASSYAGQGLGEQYF. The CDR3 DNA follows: TGTGCCAGCAGTTACGCCGGACAGGGGTTGGGAGAGCAGTACTTC.

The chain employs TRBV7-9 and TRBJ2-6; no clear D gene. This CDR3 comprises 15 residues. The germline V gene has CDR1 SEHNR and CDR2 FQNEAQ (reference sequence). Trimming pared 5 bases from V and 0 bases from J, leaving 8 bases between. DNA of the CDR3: TGTGCCAGCAGCCCGCCGGGCTCTGGGGCCAACGTCCTGACTTTC. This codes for CASSPPGSGANVLTF. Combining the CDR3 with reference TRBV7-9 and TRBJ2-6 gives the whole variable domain DTGVSQNPRHKITKRGQNVTFRCDPISEHNRLYWYRQTLGQGPEFLTYFQNEAQLEKSRLLSDRFSAERPKGSFSTLEIQRTEQGDSAMYLCASSPPGSGANVLTFGAGSRLTVL.